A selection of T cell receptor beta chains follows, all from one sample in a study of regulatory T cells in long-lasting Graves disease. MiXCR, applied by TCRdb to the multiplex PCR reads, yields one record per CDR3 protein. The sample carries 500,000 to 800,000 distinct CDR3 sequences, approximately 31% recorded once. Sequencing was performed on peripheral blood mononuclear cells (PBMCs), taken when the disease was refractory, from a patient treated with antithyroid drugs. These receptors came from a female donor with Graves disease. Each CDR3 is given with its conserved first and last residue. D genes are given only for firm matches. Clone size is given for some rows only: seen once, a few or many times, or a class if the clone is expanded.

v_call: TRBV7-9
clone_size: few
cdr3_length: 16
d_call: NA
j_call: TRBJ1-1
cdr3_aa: CASSSGTHKGGTEAFF
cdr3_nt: TGTGCCAGCAGCTCCGGGACTCACAAAGGAGGGACTGAAGCTTTCTTT

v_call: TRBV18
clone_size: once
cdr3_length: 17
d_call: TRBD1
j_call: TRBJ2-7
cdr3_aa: CASSRPLDRPSSYEQYF
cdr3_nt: TGTGCCAGCTCACGACCTTTGGACAGGCCTTCCTCCTACGAGCAGTACTTC

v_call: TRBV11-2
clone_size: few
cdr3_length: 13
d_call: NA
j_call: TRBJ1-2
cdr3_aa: CASSLDSRVGYTF
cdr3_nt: TGTGCCAGCAGCTTAGACAGCAGAGTAGGCTACACCTTC

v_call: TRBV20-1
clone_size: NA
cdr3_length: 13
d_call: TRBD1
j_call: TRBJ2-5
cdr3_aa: CSVPQGVGETQYF
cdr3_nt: TGCAGTGTCCCCCAGGGGGTCGGGGAGACCCAGTACTTC

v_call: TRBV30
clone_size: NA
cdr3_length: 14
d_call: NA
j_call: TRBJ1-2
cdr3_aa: CAWSVLAGQSGYTF
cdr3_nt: TGTGCCTGGAGTGTATTGGCGGGGCAAAGCGGCTACACCTTC

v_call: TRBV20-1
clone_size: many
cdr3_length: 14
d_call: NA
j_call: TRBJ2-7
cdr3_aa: CSADLAGSSYEQYF
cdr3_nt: TGCAGTGCAGACTTGGCAGGCAGCTCCTACGAGCAGTACTTC

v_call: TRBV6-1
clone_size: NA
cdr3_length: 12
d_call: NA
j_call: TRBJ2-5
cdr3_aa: CAGGRDQETQYF
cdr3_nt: TGTGCCGGAGGTCGGGACCAAGAGACCCAGTACTTC

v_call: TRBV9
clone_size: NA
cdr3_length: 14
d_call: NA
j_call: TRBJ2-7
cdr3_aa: CASSETSTPYEQYF
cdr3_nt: TGTGCCAGCAGCGAAACAAGTACCCCCTACGAGCAGTACTTC

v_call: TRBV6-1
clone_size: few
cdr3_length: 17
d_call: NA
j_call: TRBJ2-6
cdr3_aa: CASSPPDRSSGANVLTF
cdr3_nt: TGTGCCAGCAGTCCACCGGACCGTAGCTCTGGGGCCAACGTCCTGACTTTC

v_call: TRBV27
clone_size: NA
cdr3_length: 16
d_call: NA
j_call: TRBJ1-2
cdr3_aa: CASSSPGGNSRAGYTF
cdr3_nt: TGTGCCAGCAGTTCCCCGGGGGGAAACTCGCGAGCGGGCTACACCTTC

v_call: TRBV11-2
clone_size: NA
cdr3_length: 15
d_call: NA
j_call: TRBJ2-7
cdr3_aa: CASSLLVGSSYEQYF
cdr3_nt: TGTGCCAGCAGCTTATTAGTAGGAAGCTCCTACGAGCAGTACTTC

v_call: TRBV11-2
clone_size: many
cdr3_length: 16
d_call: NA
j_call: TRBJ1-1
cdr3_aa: CASSLRGQGSSTEAFF
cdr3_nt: TGTGCCAGCAGCTTAAGGGGTCAAGGGTCGTCCACTGAAGCTTTCTTT

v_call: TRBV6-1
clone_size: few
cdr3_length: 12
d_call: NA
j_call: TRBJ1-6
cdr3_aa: CASSETYSPLHF
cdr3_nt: TGTGCCAGCAGTGAAACTTATTCACCCCTCCACTTT

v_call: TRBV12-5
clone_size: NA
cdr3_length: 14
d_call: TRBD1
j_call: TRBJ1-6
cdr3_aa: CASAPPGQYSPLHF
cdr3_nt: TGTGCTAGTGCTCCTCCGGGACAGTATTCACCCCTCCACTTT

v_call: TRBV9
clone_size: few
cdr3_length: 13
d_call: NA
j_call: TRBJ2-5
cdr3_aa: CASSVVDSGTQYF
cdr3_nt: TGTGCCAGCAGCGTAGTTGATAGCGGGACCCAGTACTTC

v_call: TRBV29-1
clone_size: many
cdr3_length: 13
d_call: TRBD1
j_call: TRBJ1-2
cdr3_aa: CSVDQGGNYGYTF
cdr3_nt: TGCAGCGTTGATCAGGGGGGTAACTATGGCTACACCTTC

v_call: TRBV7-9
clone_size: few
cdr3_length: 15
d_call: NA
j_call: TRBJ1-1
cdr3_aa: CASSPPVAGNTEAFF
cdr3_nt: TGTGCCAGCAGCCCACCCGTAGCGGGGAACACTGAAGCTTTCTTT

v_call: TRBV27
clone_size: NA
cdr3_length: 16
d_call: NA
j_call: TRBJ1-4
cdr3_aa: CASRQNTAATNEKLFF
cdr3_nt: TGTGCCAGCAGACAAAACACAGCCGCCACTAATGAAAAACTGTTTTTT

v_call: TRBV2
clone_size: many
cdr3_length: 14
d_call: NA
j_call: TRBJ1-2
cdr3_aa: CASSEVGGQAGYTF
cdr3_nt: TGTGCCAGCAGTGAAGTGGGGGGGCAGGCTGGCTACACCTTC

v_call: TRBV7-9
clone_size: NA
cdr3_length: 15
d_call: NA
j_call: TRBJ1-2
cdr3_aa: CASSHQGSRRYGYTF
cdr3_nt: TGTGCCAGCAGTCATCAGGGAAGCAGACGATATGGCTACACCTTC

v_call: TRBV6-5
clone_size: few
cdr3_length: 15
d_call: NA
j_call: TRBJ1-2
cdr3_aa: CASSYSPGQAYGYTF
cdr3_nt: TGTGCCAGCAGTTACTCCCCGGGACAAGCCTATGGCTACACCTTC

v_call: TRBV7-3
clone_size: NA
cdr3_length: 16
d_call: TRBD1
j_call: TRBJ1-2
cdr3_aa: CASSLTGTGRNYGYTF
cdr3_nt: TGTGCCAGCAGCTTAACCGGGACAGGGAGAAACTATGGCTACACCTTC

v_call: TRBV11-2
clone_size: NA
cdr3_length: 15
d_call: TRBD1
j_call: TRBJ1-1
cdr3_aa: CASNLGTGGAGEAFF
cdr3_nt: TGTGCCAGCAACTTGGGGACAGGAGGGGCTGGTGAAGCTTTCTTT

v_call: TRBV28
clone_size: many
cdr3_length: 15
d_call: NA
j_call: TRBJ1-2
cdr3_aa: CASSLGGGVRYGYTF
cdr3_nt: TGTGCCAGCAGTTTAGGAGGAGGGGTCCGCTATGGCTACACCTTC

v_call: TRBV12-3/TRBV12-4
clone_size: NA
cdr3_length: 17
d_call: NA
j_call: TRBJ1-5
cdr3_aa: CASSLDVGQGAAQPQHF
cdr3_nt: TGTGCCAGCAGTTTAGACGTCGGGCAGGGAGCAGCTCAGCCCCAGCATTTT

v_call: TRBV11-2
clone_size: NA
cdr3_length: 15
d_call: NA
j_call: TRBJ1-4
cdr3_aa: CASSLDGAGNEKLFF
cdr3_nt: TGTGCCAGCAGCTTAGATGGGGCGGGGAATGAAAAACTGTTTTTT

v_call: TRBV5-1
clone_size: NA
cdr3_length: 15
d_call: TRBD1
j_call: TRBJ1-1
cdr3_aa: CASSLPGQLSTEAFF
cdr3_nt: TGCGCCAGCAGCTTGCCGGGACAGTTGAGCACTGAAGCTTTCTTT

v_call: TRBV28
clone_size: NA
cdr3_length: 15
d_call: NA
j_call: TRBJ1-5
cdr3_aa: CASSFSGNSNQPQHF
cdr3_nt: TGTGCCAGCAGTTTTTCCGGTAATAGCAATCAGCCCCAGCATTTT

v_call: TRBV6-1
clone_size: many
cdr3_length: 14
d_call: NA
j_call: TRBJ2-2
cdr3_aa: CASSAGSYTGELFF
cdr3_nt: TGTGCCAGCAGTGCTGGGTCCTACACCGGGGAGCTGTTTTTT

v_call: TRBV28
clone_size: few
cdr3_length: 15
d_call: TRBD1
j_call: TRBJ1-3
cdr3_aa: CASSLYPDRGNTIYF
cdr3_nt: TGTGCCAGCAGTTTATACCCGGACAGGGGGAACACCATATATTTT

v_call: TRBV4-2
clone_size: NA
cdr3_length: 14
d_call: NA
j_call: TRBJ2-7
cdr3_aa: CASSQGASLVEQYF
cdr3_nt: TGTGCCAGCAGCCAAGGGGCTAGCCTCGTCGAGCAGTACTTC

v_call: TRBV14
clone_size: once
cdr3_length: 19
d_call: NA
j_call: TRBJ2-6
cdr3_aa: CASSQDRSGLQGGANVLTF
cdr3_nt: TGTGCCAGCAGCCAAGATCGGAGTGGACTCCAGGGGGGCGCCAACGTCCTGACTTTC

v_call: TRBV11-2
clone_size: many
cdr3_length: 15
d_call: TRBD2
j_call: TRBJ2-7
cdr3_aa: CASSQLAGGLYEQYF
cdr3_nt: TGTGCCAGCAGCCAACTAGCGGGAGGTCTCTACGAGCAGTACTTC

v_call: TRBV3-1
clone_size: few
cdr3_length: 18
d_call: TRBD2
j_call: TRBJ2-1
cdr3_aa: CASSQRTSGRYKGNEQFF
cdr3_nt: TGTGCCAGCAGTCAGAGAACTAGCGGGAGGTATAAGGGCAATGAGCAGTTCTTC

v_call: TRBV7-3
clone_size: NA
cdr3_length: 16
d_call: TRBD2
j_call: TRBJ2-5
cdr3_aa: CASTPSSGRDQETQYF
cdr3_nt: TGTGCCAGCACGCCTTCTAGCGGGAGGGACCAAGAGACCCAGTACTTC

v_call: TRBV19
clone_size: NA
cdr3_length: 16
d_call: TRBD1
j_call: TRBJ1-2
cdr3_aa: CASSRRSGQINYGYTF
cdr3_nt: TGTGCCAGTAGTAGAAGATCGGGACAGATTAACTATGGCTACACCTTC

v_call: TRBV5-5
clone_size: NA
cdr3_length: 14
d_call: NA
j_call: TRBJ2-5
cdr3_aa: CASSLDEVQETQYF
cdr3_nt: TGTGCCAGCAGCTTGGACGAGGTCCAAGAGACCCAGTACTTC

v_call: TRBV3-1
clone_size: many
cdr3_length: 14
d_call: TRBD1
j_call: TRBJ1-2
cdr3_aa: CASSPTGPNYGYTF
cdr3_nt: TGTGCCAGCAGCCCGACAGGGCCTAACTATGGCTACACCTTC

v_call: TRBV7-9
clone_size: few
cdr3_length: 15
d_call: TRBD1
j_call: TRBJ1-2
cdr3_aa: CASSRRTGENYGYTF
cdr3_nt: TGTGCCAGCAGCCGTAGGACAGGGGAGAACTATGGCTACACCTTC

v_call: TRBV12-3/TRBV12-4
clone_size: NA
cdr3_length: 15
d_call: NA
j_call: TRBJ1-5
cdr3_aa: CASSPSYGGGQPQHF
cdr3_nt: TGTGCCAGCAGTCCAAGCTACGGGGGCGGGCAGCCCCAGCATTTT

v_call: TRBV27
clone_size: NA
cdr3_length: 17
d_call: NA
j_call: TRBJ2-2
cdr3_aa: CASSLSAGSYNTGELFF
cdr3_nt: TGTGCCAGCAGTTTATCAGCAGGATCGTACAACACCGGGGAGCTGTTTTTT

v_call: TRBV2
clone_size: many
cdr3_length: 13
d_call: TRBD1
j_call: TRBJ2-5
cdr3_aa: CASRTGGWETQYF
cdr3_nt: TGTGCCAGCAGAACAGGGGGATGGGAGACCCAGTACTTC

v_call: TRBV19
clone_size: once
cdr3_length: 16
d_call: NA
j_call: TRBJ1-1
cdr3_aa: CASSTPRMELNTEAFF
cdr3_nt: TGTGCCAGTAGTACCCCCCGTATGGAATTGAACACTGAAGCTTTCTTT

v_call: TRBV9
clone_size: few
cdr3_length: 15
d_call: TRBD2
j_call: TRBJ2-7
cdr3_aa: CASSALAGLPGEQYF
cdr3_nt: TGTGCCAGCAGCGCGTTAGCGGGACTCCCCGGCGAGCAGTACTTC

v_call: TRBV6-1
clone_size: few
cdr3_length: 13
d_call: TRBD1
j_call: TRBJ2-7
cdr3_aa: CASSGTGVWEQYF
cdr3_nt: TGTGCCAGTTCCGGGACAGGGGTTTGGGAGCAGTACTTC

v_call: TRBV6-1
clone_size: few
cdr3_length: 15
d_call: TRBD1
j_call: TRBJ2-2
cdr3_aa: CASRGDRGFVGELFF
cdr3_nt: TGTGCCAGCCGGGGGGACAGGGGATTTGTCGGGGAGCTGTTTTTT

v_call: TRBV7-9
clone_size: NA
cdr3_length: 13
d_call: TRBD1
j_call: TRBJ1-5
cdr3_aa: CASRRGTDQPQHF
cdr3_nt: TGTGCCAGCAGGCGCGGGACAGATCAGCCCCAGCATTTT

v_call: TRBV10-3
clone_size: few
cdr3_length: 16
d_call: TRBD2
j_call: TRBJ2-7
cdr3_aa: CAISDTTSGRYNEQYF
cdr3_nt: TGTGCCATCAGTGATACTACTAGCGGGAGATACAACGAGCAGTACTTC

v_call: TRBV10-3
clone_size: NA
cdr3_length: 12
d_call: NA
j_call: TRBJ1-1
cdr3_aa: CAIREDMPEAFF
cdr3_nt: TGTGCCATCAGAGAGGACATGCCTGAAGCTTTCTTT

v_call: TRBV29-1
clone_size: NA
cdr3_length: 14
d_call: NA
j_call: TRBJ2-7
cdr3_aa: CRFQEGGNSYEQYF
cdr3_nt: TGCAGATTCCAGGAGGGCGGGAACTCCTACGAGCAGTACTTC

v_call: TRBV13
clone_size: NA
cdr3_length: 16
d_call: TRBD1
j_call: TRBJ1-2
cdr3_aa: CASSLGKGQGGYGYTF
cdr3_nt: TGTGCCAGCAGCTTAGGCAAGGGCCAGGGGGGTTATGGCTACACCTTC

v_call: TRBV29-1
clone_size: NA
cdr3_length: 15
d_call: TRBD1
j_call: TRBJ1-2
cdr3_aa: CSVEDRDTPNYGYTF
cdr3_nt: TGCAGCGTTGAGGACAGGGACACTCCTAACTATGGCTACACCTTC

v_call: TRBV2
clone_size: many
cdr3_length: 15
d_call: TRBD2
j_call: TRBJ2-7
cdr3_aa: CASSEGGTSSYEQYF
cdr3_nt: TGTGCCAGCAGTGAAGGAGGGACTAGTTCCTACGAGCAGTACTTC

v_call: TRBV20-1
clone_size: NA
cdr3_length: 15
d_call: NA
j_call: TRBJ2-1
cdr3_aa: CSARGILIAYNEQFF
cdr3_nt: TGCAGTGCTAGAGGGATCTTAATCGCTTACAATGAGCAGTTCTTC

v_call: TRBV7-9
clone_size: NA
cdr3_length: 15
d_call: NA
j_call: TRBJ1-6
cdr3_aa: CASSLFAGENSPLHF
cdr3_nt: TGTGCCAGCAGCTTATTTGCAGGGGAGAATTCACCCCTCCACTTT

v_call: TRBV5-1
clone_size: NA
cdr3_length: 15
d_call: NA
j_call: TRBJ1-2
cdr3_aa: CASSLEPASDYGYTF
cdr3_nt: TGCGCCAGCAGCTTGGAACCAGCCTCGGACTATGGCTACACCTTC

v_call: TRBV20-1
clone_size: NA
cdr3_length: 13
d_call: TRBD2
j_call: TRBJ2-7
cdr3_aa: CSARLAASYEQYF
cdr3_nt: TGCAGTGCTAGGCTAGCGGCCTCCTACGAGCAGTACTTC

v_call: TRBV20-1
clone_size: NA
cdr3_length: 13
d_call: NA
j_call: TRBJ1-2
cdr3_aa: CSAAKGQDYGYTF
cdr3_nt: TGCAGTGCCGCCAAGGGGCAGGACTATGGCTACACCTTC